This T cell receptor beta chain was captured by sequencing in a study of T cell clonotyping in hematopoietic cell transplantation. Overall study: Recipient samples before transplant were obtained post-cytoreduction.

The germline V gene encodes CDR1 SGHKS and CDR2 YYEKEE (reference sequence). CDR3 length equals 14 residues. The ends were cut back, 3 bases at V and 4 bases at J, with 12 bases in the middle. Study-wide findings and caveats: Higher Inverse Simpson Index values in graft donor and pretransplant recipient predicted broader posttransplant TCR diversity. Pathologically expanded recipient clonotypes increased progressively from day 30 to day 180 as diversity fell.

As to this clone: The antigen remains unidentified.

Time point noted: recipient sample about 28 days before transplant, after cytoreduction. Profiling relied on immunoSEQ multiplex PCR, and the TCRdb table lists in-frame clones only, not all of them. The sample consists of some 50,000 clones, approximately 78% of them appearing once. The sample here was peripheral blood mononuclear cells, taken before stem cell transplant. This clonotype was obtained from a man in his fifties or sixties with myelodysplastic syndrome. Some clones in this sample may be carry-over from other donors' samples. The chain carries TRBV5-5 and TRBJ2-3; D unresolved. The CDR3 DNA reads TGTGCCAGCAGCTACCAACCGTCGCCAGATACGCAGTATTTT. The encoded protein is CASSYQPSPDTQYF.